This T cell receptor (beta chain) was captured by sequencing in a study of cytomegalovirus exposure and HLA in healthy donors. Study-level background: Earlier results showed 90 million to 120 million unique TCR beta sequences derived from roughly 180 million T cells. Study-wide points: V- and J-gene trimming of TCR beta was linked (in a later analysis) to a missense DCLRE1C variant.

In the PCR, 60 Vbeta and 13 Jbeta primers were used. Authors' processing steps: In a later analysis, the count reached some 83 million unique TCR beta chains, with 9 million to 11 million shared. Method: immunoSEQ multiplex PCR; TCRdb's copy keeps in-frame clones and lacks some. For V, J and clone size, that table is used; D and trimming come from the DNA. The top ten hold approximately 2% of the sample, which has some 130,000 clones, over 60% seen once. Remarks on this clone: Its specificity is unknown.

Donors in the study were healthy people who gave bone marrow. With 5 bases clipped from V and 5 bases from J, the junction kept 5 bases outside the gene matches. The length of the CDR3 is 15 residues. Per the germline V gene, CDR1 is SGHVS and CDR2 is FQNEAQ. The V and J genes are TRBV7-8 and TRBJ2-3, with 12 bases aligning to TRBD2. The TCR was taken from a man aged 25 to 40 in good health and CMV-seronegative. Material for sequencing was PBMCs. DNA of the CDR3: TGTGCCAGCAGCCCACGGACTAGCGGGAAAGATACGCAGTATTTT. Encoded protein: CASSPRTSGKDTQYF.